A selection of T cell receptor beta chains follows, all from one sample in a study of T cell repertoires in cytomegalovirus infection. Their antigens remain unidentified. TCRdb recomputed calls from the reads with MiXCR, one row per CDR3 protein. The table lists hundreds of thousands of distinct CDR3 sequences, roughly 42% of them singletons. This sample comprised cultured PBMCs, obtained from culture after CMV antigen stimulation. The receptors were gathered from a human donor in good health (CMV status not recorded). Some clones in this sample may be carry-over from other donors' samples. The CDR3 runs from the conserved cysteine through the conserved F or W. The D gene is left open where the match is weak. Size values are once, few and many counts, or a class for expanded clones, and some rows have none.

v_call: TRBV12-3/TRBV12-4
d_call: .
clone_size: .
j_call: TRBJ2-1
cdr3_nt: TGTGCCAGCAGTTTCAGTCTATGGGGCGGCGCCGGGTATGATGAGCAGTTCTTC
cdr3_aa: CASSFSLWGGAGYDEQFF

v_call: TRBV24-1
d_call: .
clone_size: .
j_call: TRBJ2-1
cdr3_nt: TGTGCCACCAGTGATCCAGGGGTGAATGAGCAGTTCTTC
cdr3_aa: CATSDPGVNEQFF

v_call: TRBV7-1
d_call: .
clone_size: .
j_call: TRBJ2-5
cdr3_nt: TGTGCCAGCAGCTCGGTTTGGGAGACCCAGTACTTC
cdr3_aa: CASSSVWETQYF

v_call: TRBV7-9
d_call: .
clone_size: .
j_call: TRBJ2-7
cdr3_nt: TGTGCCAGCAGCTTAGTGGGGGGTGAATCGTCGGGCTCCTACGAGCAGTACTTC
cdr3_aa: CASSLVGGESSGSYEQYF

v_call: TRBV6-6
d_call: .
clone_size: .
j_call: TRBJ2-5
cdr3_nt: TGTGCCAGCAGTTCCCCTTGGGCCCCCGGAGAGACCCAGTACTTC
cdr3_aa: CASSSPWAPGETQYF

v_call: TRBV20-1
d_call: TRBD1
clone_size: .
j_call: TRBJ1-1
cdr3_nt: TGCAGTGCTGCCGCCTTGACAGGGGGAAACACTGAAGCTTTCTTT
cdr3_aa: CSAAALTGGNTEAFF

v_call: TRBV4-1
d_call: TRBD1
clone_size: .
j_call: TRBJ1-1
cdr3_nt: TGCGCCAGCAGCCAATTCGAGACAGGGATGAACACTGAAGCTTTCTTT
cdr3_aa: CASSQFETGMNTEAFF

v_call: TRBV5-4
d_call: .
clone_size: few
j_call: TRBJ1-2
cdr3_nt: TGTGCCAGCAGCCCCTGGCAGGAGTTGGGCGGCTACACCTTC
cdr3_aa: CASSPWQELGGYTF

v_call: TRBV2
d_call: .
clone_size: .
j_call: TRBJ1-5
cdr3_nt: TGTGCCAGCAGGGACGAGGGTCAGCCCCAGCATTTT
cdr3_aa: CASRDEGQPQHF

v_call: TRBV12-3/TRBV12-4
d_call: TRBD1
clone_size: .
j_call: TRBJ2-3
cdr3_nt: TGTGCCAGCAGTCCCCAGGGGGTGGGGCAGTATTTT
cdr3_aa: CASSPQGVGQYF

v_call: TRBV6-6
d_call: .
clone_size: .
j_call: TRBJ1-6
cdr3_nt: TGTGCCAGCAGTTACGCTGCGGGGGTTGATTCACCCCTCCACTTT
cdr3_aa: CASSYAAGVDSPLHF

v_call: TRBV5-4
d_call: TRBD1
clone_size: .
j_call: TRBJ2-1
cdr3_nt: TGTGCCAGCAGCTCGGGACAGCCGAGGTACAATGAGCAGTTCTTC
cdr3_aa: CASSSGQPRYNEQFF

v_call: TRBV7-9
d_call: .
clone_size: .
j_call: TRBJ1-1
cdr3_nt: TGTGCCAGCAGCTTTGGGGCGTCGAACACTGAAGCTTTCTTT
cdr3_aa: CASSFGASNTEAFF

v_call: TRBV28
d_call: TRBD1
clone_size: once
j_call: TRBJ2-7
cdr3_nt: TGTGCCAGCAGAATCAGGGGGATCTCCTACGAGCAGTACTTC
cdr3_aa: CASRIRGISYEQYF

v_call: TRBV10-3
d_call: .
clone_size: .
j_call: TRBJ2-1
cdr3_nt: TGTGCCATCAGTTATAGCGGCAATGAGCAGTTCTTC
cdr3_aa: CAISYSGNEQFF

v_call: TRBV7-9
d_call: TRBD1
clone_size: .
j_call: TRBJ1-2
cdr3_nt: TGTGCCAGCAGCCCCAAACCGACAGGGGTAGAACCCTATGGCTACACCTTC
cdr3_aa: CASSPKPTGVEPYGYTF

v_call: TRBV20-1
d_call: TRBD2
clone_size: once
j_call: TRBJ2-1
cdr3_nt: TGCAGTGCAGGGACTAGCGGGAGGGCGCCGTACAATGAGCAGTTCTTC
cdr3_aa: CSAGTSGRAPYNEQFF

v_call: TRBV19
d_call: .
clone_size: .
j_call: TRBJ2-1
cdr3_nt: TGTGCCAGTAGTATTCGGGATTACTCCTACAATGAGCAGTTCTTC
cdr3_aa: CASSIRDYSYNEQFF

v_call: TRBV6-6
d_call: TRBD2
clone_size: .
j_call: TRBJ2-3
cdr3_nt: TGTGCCAGCAGCTTACTAGCGGAGAGCACAGATACGCAGTATTTT
cdr3_aa: CASSLLAESTDTQYF

v_call: TRBV7-6
d_call: .
clone_size: .
j_call: TRBJ2-1
cdr3_nt: TGTGCCAGCAGCCCTGCCACTAGATGGGGTGAGCAGTTCTTC
cdr3_aa: CASSPATRWGEQFF

v_call: TRBV6-1
d_call: .
clone_size: few
j_call: TRBJ2-1
cdr3_nt: TGTGCCAGCAGTGGGGCCAGGGCTACAGGGCGGTTCTTC
cdr3_aa: CASSGARATGRFF

v_call: TRBV12-3/TRBV12-4
d_call: .
clone_size: .
j_call: TRBJ1-5
cdr3_nt: TGTGCCAGCAGTTTACGAGGGTACAAGGGCCCCCAGCATTTT
cdr3_aa: CASSLRGYKGPQHF

v_call: TRBV7-2
d_call: TRBD1
clone_size: many
j_call: TRBJ2-5
cdr3_nt: TGTGCCAGCAGCTTGGGACAGGGAAGACAAGAGACCCAGTACTTC
cdr3_aa: CASSLGQGRQETQYF

v_call: TRBV6-2/TRBV6-3
d_call: TRBD2
clone_size: .
j_call: TRBJ2-3
cdr3_nt: TGTGCCAGCAACGGTTGGGCGGGAGTAGCAGATACGCAGTATTTT
cdr3_aa: CASNGWAGVADTQYF

v_call: TRBV6-1
d_call: .
clone_size: few
j_call: TRBJ1-1
cdr3_nt: TGTGCCAGCACTCCACGGGGGGAAACTGAAGCTTTCTTT
cdr3_aa: CASTPRGETEAFF

v_call: TRBV7-2
d_call: .
clone_size: few
j_call: TRBJ2-7
cdr3_nt: TGTGCCAGCAGCTTAGCCACTACAGGATACGAGCAGTACTTC
cdr3_aa: CASSLATTGYEQYF

v_call: TRBV7-6
d_call: .
clone_size: .
j_call: TRBJ2-2
cdr3_nt: TGTGCCAGCAGCTTAGCGCCGGGGACTCAGGGTTACACCGGGGAGCTGTTTTTT
cdr3_aa: CASSLAPGTQGYTGELFF

v_call: TRBV18
d_call: .
clone_size: .
j_call: TRBJ1-6
cdr3_nt: TGTGCCAGCTCGCTGCAGGAACTTAGCTCCTATAATTCACCCCTCCACTTT
cdr3_aa: CASSLQELSSYNSPLHF

v_call: TRBV7-2
d_call: TRBD1
clone_size: few
j_call: TRBJ2-7
cdr3_nt: TGTGCCAGCAGCTTAGCGGGACAGATCCCCTACGAGCAGTACTTC
cdr3_aa: CASSLAGQIPYEQYF

v_call: TRBV7-2
d_call: .
clone_size: once
j_call: TRBJ2-3
cdr3_nt: TGTGCCAGCAGCTTAGTTCCACGCTGGGACGGCGATACGCAGTATTTT
cdr3_aa: CASSLVPRWDGDTQYF

v_call: TRBV6-5
d_call: .
clone_size: few
j_call: TRBJ1-4
cdr3_nt: TGTGCCAGCAGTTACTCGGGGGGGGGTGAAAAACTGTTTTTT
cdr3_aa: CASSYSGGGEKLFF

v_call: TRBV10-3
d_call: .
clone_size: .
j_call: TRBJ1-3
cdr3_nt: TGTGCCATCAGTGGGGTTTCAGGAAACACCATATATTTT
cdr3_aa: CAISGVSGNTIYF

v_call: TRBV7-2
d_call: TRBD1
clone_size: many
j_call: TRBJ2-7
cdr3_nt: TGTGCCAGCAGCTCCGGGACAGGCTCCTACGAGCAGTACTTC
cdr3_aa: CASSSGTGSYEQYF

v_call: TRBV12-3/TRBV12-4
d_call: .
clone_size: .
j_call: TRBJ1-3
cdr3_nt: TGTGCCAGCAGCCTGTGGGGGGGAAACACCATATATTTT
cdr3_aa: CASSLWGGNTIYF

v_call: TRBV6-1
d_call: TRBD1
clone_size: few
j_call: TRBJ1-6
cdr3_nt: TGTGCCAGCCGACGGGACAGGGATTCACCCCTCCACTTT
cdr3_aa: CASRRDRDSPLHF

v_call: TRBV10-3
d_call: .
clone_size: few
j_call: TRBJ1-1
cdr3_nt: TGTGCCATCAGTGCGGACACCCGGGACACTGAAGCTTTCTTT
cdr3_aa: CAISADTRDTEAFF

v_call: TRBV7-2
d_call: TRBD1
clone_size: .
j_call: TRBJ1-2
cdr3_nt: TGTGCCAGCAGCCCCGGGGCGGACAGGGCGGGTGGTGGCTACACCTTC
cdr3_aa: CASSPGADRAGGGYTF

v_call: TRBV11-2
d_call: .
clone_size: .
j_call: TRBJ1-1
cdr3_nt: TGTGCCAGCAGAGTGAGTCCGGGCCTCACTGAAGCTTTCTTT
cdr3_aa: CASRVSPGLTEAFF

v_call: TRBV4-1
d_call: .
clone_size: few
j_call: TRBJ1-2
cdr3_nt: TGCGCCAGCAGCCAAGATCCCGGACAGAACTATGGCTACACCTTC
cdr3_aa: CASSQDPGQNYGYTF

v_call: TRBV5-1
d_call: TRBD1
clone_size: .
j_call: TRBJ1-2
cdr3_nt: TGCGCCAGCAGCGAAGGGGGCGGTAGCTATGGCTACACCTTC
cdr3_aa: CASSEGGGSYGYTF

v_call: TRBV7-2
d_call: .
clone_size: many
j_call: TRBJ2-5
cdr3_nt: TGTGCCAGCAGCTTACGAATAGCGCGGGAAGAGACCCAGTACTTC
cdr3_aa: CASSLRIAREETQYF

v_call: TRBV4-1
d_call: .
clone_size: .
j_call: TRBJ2-1
cdr3_nt: TGCGCCAGCAGCCAAGGGGTGGTAACGAATTTGGTGCAGTTCTTC
cdr3_aa: CASSQGVVTNLVQFF

v_call: TRBV3-1
d_call: .
clone_size: .
j_call: TRBJ2-1
cdr3_nt: TGTGCCAGCAGTTCAAAAGATGAGCAGTTCTTC
cdr3_aa: CASSSKDEQFF

v_call: TRBV12-5
d_call: .
clone_size: .
j_call: TRBJ1-5
cdr3_nt: TGTGCTAGTGGTTCAGGGAGCCCAGGTAGCAATCAGCCCCAGCATTTT
cdr3_aa: CASGSGSPGSNQPQHF

v_call: TRBV7-9
d_call: .
clone_size: few
j_call: TRBJ1-1
cdr3_nt: TGTGCCAGCAGCTTTGGAGCGAACACTGAAGCTTTCTTT
cdr3_aa: CASSFGANTEAFF

v_call: TRBV6-2/TRBV6-3
d_call: .
clone_size: .
j_call: TRBJ1-6
cdr3_nt: TGTGCCAGCAGTTACCGTGCAGGGGCGAATTCACCCCTCCACTTT
cdr3_aa: CASSYRAGANSPLHF

v_call: TRBV7-2
d_call: TRBD1
clone_size: .
j_call: TRBJ2-2
cdr3_nt: TGTGCCAGCAGCCGACAGGGATCGAACACCGGGGAGCTGTTTTTT
cdr3_aa: CASSRQGSNTGELFF

v_call: TRBV7-8
d_call: .
clone_size: .
j_call: TRBJ2-7
cdr3_nt: TGTGCCAGCAGCTTAGTAATAGGACGCTACTCCTACGAGCAGTACTTC
cdr3_aa: CASSLVIGRYSYEQYF

v_call: TRBV12-3/TRBV12-4
d_call: .
clone_size: once
j_call: TRBJ1-2
cdr3_nt: TGTGCCAGCAGTTTTCAGGAAGTGCGGAGCTACACCTTC
cdr3_aa: CASSFQEVRSYTF

v_call: TRBV2
d_call: .
clone_size: .
j_call: TRBJ2-3
cdr3_nt: TGTGCCAGCATTCGGTGGCGCACAGATACGCAGTATTTT
cdr3_aa: CASIRWRTDTQYF

v_call: TRBV7-9
d_call: .
clone_size: .
j_call: TRBJ2-2
cdr3_nt: TGTGCCAGCAGGACCCCGGGGGCGAACACCGGGGAGCTGTTTTTT
cdr3_aa: CASRTPGANTGELFF

v_call: TRBV10-3
d_call: .
clone_size: few
j_call: TRBJ2-1
cdr3_nt: TGTGCCACGAGGGGCGAACCTAATGAGCAGTTCTTC
cdr3_aa: CATRGEPNEQFF

v_call: TRBV7-2
d_call: .
clone_size: .
j_call: TRBJ2-7
cdr3_nt: TGTGCCAGCAGCTTAGGAGGGTTGAACTACGAGCAGTACTTC
cdr3_aa: CASSLGGLNYEQYF

v_call: TRBV7-2
d_call: TRBD2
clone_size: few
j_call: TRBJ2-3
cdr3_nt: TGTGCCAGCAGCTCCGGGACTAGCGGGAGGGCCGATACGCAGTATTTT
cdr3_aa: CASSSGTSGRADTQYF

v_call: TRBV6-5
d_call: .
clone_size: .
j_call: TRBJ2-7
cdr3_nt: TGTGCCAGCAGCAGAGGGACATCCGAGCAGTACTTC
cdr3_aa: CASSRGTSEQYF